These 29 T cell receptor beta chains share one sample of origin, sequenced in a study of beta chain features in type 1 diabetes. Expressed TCRB transcripts were sequenced because the entire RNA isolate underwent reverse transcription. Method: immunoSEQ multiplex PCR; TCRdb's copy keeps in-frame clones and lacks some. The top ten clones hold 2% to 2.5% of a sample with about 59,000 clones, roughly three fifths of them seen once. Sequenced input: Tregs from blood. These receptors were taken from a woman under 30 in good health.

The chain couples TRBV4-2 to TRBJ2-7; D possibly corresponds to TRBD2 (5 bases). The CDR3 covers 15 residues. With 1 base removed from V and 1 base from J, the gap between germline ends came to 11 bases. The germline CDR1 and CDR2 sequences are LGHNA and YNFKEQ. CDR3 DNA: TGTGCCAGCAGCCAAGCCAGCGGTCCTTCCTACGAGCAGTACTTC. This gives the protein CASSQASGPSYEQYF.

The chain couples TRBV9 to TRBJ2-7; 10 nucleotides line up with TRBD2. Germline CDR1 reads SGDLS; CDR2 reads YYNGEE. After removal of 8 bases from V and 6 bases from J, the junction contained 5 bases not matched to a gene. There are 12 residues in the CDR3. As DNA, the CDR3 is TGTGCCAGAAAAGCGGGAGGGGCCGAGCAGTACTTC. The encoded protein is CARKAGGAEQYF.

The gene calls are TRBV9 and TRBJ1-1; D gene unclear. CDR3 length equals 13 residues. V was clipped by 3 bases and J by 7 bases, with 13 bases between them. CDR1 and CDR2 (germline): SGDLS, YYNGEE. The CDR3: CASSESWAGEAFF. In DNA, the CDR3 is TGTGCCAGCAGCGAGAGCTGGGCCGGTGAAGCTTTCTTT.

The chain couples TRBV6-1 to TRBJ1-1; D perhaps matches TRBD1 (5 bases). The CDR3 covers 13 residues. CDR1 is MNHNS and CDR2 is SASEGT in the germline V gene. V lost 8 bases and J lost 0, with 10 bases in between. CDR3 amino acids: CASAQGMNTEAFF. CDR3 bases: TGTGCCAGCGCTCAGGGCATGAACACTGAAGCTTTCTTT.

The chain is built from TRBV7-8 and TRBJ2-5, with D possibly matching TRBD1 (5 bases). V shed 2 bases and J shed 1 base, with 11 bases lying between them. The germline gives CDR1 SGHVS, CDR2 FQNEAQ. This CDR3 has 15 amino acids. CDR3 region: CASSLIGRVQETQYF. Written as DNA, the CDR3 is TGTGCCAGCAGCTTAATCGGCAGGGTCCAAGAGACCCAGTACTTC.

The rearrangement joins TRBV28 to TRBJ2-5; 7 positions match TRBD1. The CDR3 is made up of 15 amino acids. V was pared by 5 bases and J by 0 bases, with 6 bases of the junction left unmatched. Germline lookup yields CDR1 MDHEN and CDR2 SYDVKM. As DNA, the CDR3 is TGTGCCAGCAGTCCCGGGACAGAGTACCAAGAGACCCAGTACTTC. Its protein is CASSPGTEYQETQYF.

This clone was picked up a small number of times. V is TRBV6-6 and J is TRBJ2-4; possibly TRBD2 for D (7 bases). CDR3 length: 16 residues. Germline assignment: CDR1 MNHNY and CDR2 SVGAGI (reference sequence). V was cut by 7 bases and J by 2 bases, with 18 bases left in between. The CDR3 sequence is CASTPRRGGTKNIQYF. CDR3 DNA sequence: TGTGCCAGCACTCCTAGAAGGGGGGGCACCAAAAACATTCAGTACTTC.

V usage is TRBV30 and J usage is TRBJ1-5; 8 nucleotides match TRBD1. CDR1 GTSNPN and CDR2 SVGIG come from the germline V gene (reference sequence). CDR3 size: 13 residues. The V segment lost 3 bases and the J segment 2 bases; nucleotides outside the gene matches: 0. Here the CDR3 DNA reads TGTGCCTGGAGGGGACAGGGCAATCAGCCCCAGCATTTT. Translating it yields CAWRGQGNQPQHF.

Only a few counts were recorded for this clone. The sample holds other DNA sequences that translate to the same CDR3. The chain couples TRBV6-6 to TRBJ2-1; TRBD2 is a possible D gene (8 bases). V was clipped by 7 bases and J by 5 bases, with 18 bases between them. From germline, CDR1 is MNHNY and CDR2 SVGAGI (reference sequence). CDR3 size: 15 residues. The CDR3 nucleotides read TGTGCCAGCACCGGGGGGGACAGTTATAACAATGAGCAGTTCTTC. Protein product: CASTGGDSYNNEQFF.

The chain links TRBV4-2 to TRBJ2-3; 9 bases are a match to TRBD2. The germline V gene has CDR1 LGHNA and CDR2 YNFKEQ. V lost 1 base to trimming and J lost 5 bases; unmatched junction nucleotides: 10. This CDR3 is 17 amino acids long. The CDR3 reads CASSQGGVAGVGDTQYF. CDR3 nucleotide sequence: TGTGCCAGCAGCCAAGGAGGGGTAGCGGGAGTTGGAGATACGCAGTATTTT.

The rearrangement joins TRBV11-2 to TRBJ1-4; a possible D gene is TRBD1 (6 bases). The CDR3 is 13 amino acids. Trimming cost V 7 bases and J 10 bases, with 16 bases left between them. Germline V gene lookup returns CDR1 SGHAT and CDR2 FQNNGV. CDR3 nucleotide sequence: TGTGCCAGCACCTTCCAGGGGATGGGAAAACTGTTTTTT. Translating it yields CASTFQGMGKLFF.

This clone has just a few counts. The rearrangement uses TRBV12-2 and TRBJ1-1. TRBV12-2 is a listed pseudogene. The CDR3 covers 16 residues. The CDR3 spells CASRSTKGGMGTEAFF. CDR3 DNA sequence: TGTGCAAGTCGCTCCACAAAAGGAGGGATGGGCACTGAAGCTTTCTTT.

This clone was found once. V gene TRBV7-8 combines with J gene TRBJ2-5; maybe TRBD2 (6 bases). V lost 5 bases and J 2 bases, leaving 9 bases between the germline ends. CDR1 is SGHVS, CDR2 FQNEAQ, per germline. The CDR3 totals 13 residues. CDR3 region: CASSRDSQETQYF. CDR3 in DNA: TGTGCCAGCAGCCGGGACTCACAAGAGACCCAGTACTTC.

The chain joins TRBV6-5 to TRBJ1-1; 11 bases agree with TRBD1. V shed 6 bases and J 4 bases; nucleotides not matched to a gene: 7. Germline loops: CDR1 MNHEY, CDR2 SVGAGI. The CDR3 loop spans 15 amino acids. The CDR3 here is CASSRMGQGGTEAFF. CDR3 DNA: TGTGCCAGCAGCCGAATGGGACAGGGGGGCACTGAAGCTTTCTTT.

This clone was counted once. V and J are TRBV19 and TRBJ2-3, with 8 bases that match TRBD2. Germline lookup yields CDR1 LNHDA and CDR2 SQIVND (reference sequence). Germline trimming cut 5 bases from V and 5 bases from J; bases unmatched to any gene: 12. The CDR3 consists of 16 residues. CDR3 loop: CASSLKRESRVDTQYF. The CDR3 coding sequence is TGTGCCAGTAGTCTTAAGCGGGAGAGTCGGGTAGATACGCAGTATTTT. Full variable domain (remainder filled in from reference TRBV19 and TRBJ2-3): DGGITQSPKYLFRKEGQNVTLSCEQNLNHDAMYWYRQDPGQGLRLIYYSQIVNDFQKGDIAEGYSVSREKKESFPLTVTSAQKNPTAFYLCASSLKRESRVDTQYFGPGTRLTVL.

This sequence joins TRBV19 and TRBJ1-2; TRBD1 is a possible D gene (5 bases). Trimming removed 2 bases at V and 4 bases at J, with 17 bases between. The CDR3 consists of 16 residues. Germline V gene data show CDR1 as LNHDA and CDR2 as SQIVND (reference sequence). The CDR3 protein is CASSITSMTEFYGYTF. In nucleotides, the CDR3 is TGTGCCAGTAGTATAACTTCAATGACAGAGTTCTATGGCTACACCTTC. Full variable domain (outside the CDR3, taken from reference TRBV19 and TRBJ1-2): DGGITQSPKYLFRKEGQNVTLSCEQNLNHDAMYWYRQDPGQGLRLIYYSQIVNDFQKGDIAEGYSVSREKKESFPLTVTSAQKNPTAFYLCASSITSMTEFYGYTFGSGTRLTVV.

The chain carries TRBV2 and TRBJ2-5; D is perhaps TRBD1 (6 bases). V was cut by 3 bases and J by 1 base, with 9 bases left in between. Germline V lookup: CDR1 SNHLY, CDR2 FYNNEI. The CDR3 has 14 amino acids. CDR3 in amino acids: CASSDEGGQETQYF. The DNA for the CDR3 is TGTGCCAGCAGTGATGAAGGGGGCCAAGAGACCCAGTACTTC.

This clone was counted only a few times. This chain links TRBV6-6 with TRBJ2-7; no clear D. The CDR3 contains 11 residues. Looked up from germline, CDR1 is MNHNY and CDR2 is SVGAGI (reference sequence). Trimming took 4 bases from V and 4 from J, leaving 5 bases between them. CDR3 loop: CASSFFYEQYF. In DNA form, the CDR3 reads TGTGCCAGCAGTTTCTTTTACGAGCAGTACTTC.

V and J are TRBV6-5 and TRBJ2-5, with D possibly matching TRBD1 (5 bases). Trimming stripped 6 bases from V and 5 bases from J, with 16 bases between. The CDR3 is 14 residues long. Germline V CDR1 and CDR2: MNHEY, SVGAGI. The CDR3 protein is CASSEQGPVETQYF. In DNA, the CDR3 is TGTGCCAGCAGCGAGCAGGGTCCGGTGGAGACCCAGTACTTC.

This clone appeared a few times. In DNA form, the CDR3 reads TGTGCCAGCAGTCTTAGGACAGAGCTAAACATTCAGTACTTC. It encodes CASSLRTELNIQYF. The rearrangement links TRBV6-1 to TRBJ2-4, with D perhaps TRBD1 (6 bases). Trimming left V 5 bases short and J 6 bases short, with 14 bases between. CDR3 size: 14 residues. Germline lookup yields CDR1 MNHNS and CDR2 SASEGT.

This rearrangement joins TRBV2 to TRBJ2-3, with TRBD2 matching over 8 bases. Germline assignment: CDR1 SNHLY and CDR2 FYNNEI. This CDR3 is built from 14 residues. With V trimmed by 9 bases and J by 2 bases, 7 bases remained unmatched. The CDR3, as DNA: TGTGCCAGAGCACTAGCGGAGACCACAGATACGCAGTATTTT. Its protein is CARALAETTDTQYF.

V usage is TRBV5-1 and J usage is TRBJ1-5; D gene ambiguous. Germline lookup yields CDR1 SGHRS and CDR2 YFSETQ. The CDR3 is 14 residues long. V was shortened by 0 bases and J by 7 bases, with 11 bases between the two germline ends. DNA for the CDR3: TGCGCCAGCAGCTTGGCCCCGGGTATGCAGCCCCAGCATTTT. Its translation: CASSLAPGMQPQHF.

The chain couples TRBV5-1 to TRBJ1-2; 7 bases are shared with TRBD1. The trim removed 4 bases at V and 4 bases at J, leaving 7 bases unmatched. The CDR3 is 14 amino acids. Germline CDR1 SGHRS, CDR2 YFSETQ. The CDR3 DNA sequence: TGCGCCAGCAGCGCGGGACAGTCTTCCTATGGCTACACCTTC. It specifies CASSAGQSSYGYTF.

The rearrangement joins TRBV11-1 to TRBJ2-1; the D gene is possibly TRBD1 (5 bases). The germline V gene encodes CDR1 SGHAT and CDR2 FQDESV (reference sequence). V lost 5 bases to trimming and J lost 4 bases, with 21 bases between them. The CDR3 runs to 17 residues. CDR3 in DNA: TGTGCCAGCAGCCACGAAGCCCCTGCGAAGGGGTACAATGAGCAGTTCTTC. This translates into CASSHEAPAKGYNEQFF.

The V call is TRBV4-3, the J call TRBJ1-1; possible D gene TRBD1, 5 bases. Trimming pared 7 bases from V and 0 bases from J, leaving 9 bases between. The CDR3 runs 13 residues. Per the germline V gene, CDR1 is LGHNA and CDR2 is YSLEER. The CDR3: CASTAGMNTEAFF. Written as DNA, the CDR3 is TGCGCCAGCACGGCAGGGATGAACACTGAAGCTTTCTTT.

The V gene is TRBV5-1, the J gene TRBJ2-7; 8 bases map to TRBD1. The germline gives CDR1 SGHRS, CDR2 YFSETQ. Losses at the gene ends were 0 bases for V and 0 bases for J; bases not matched to a gene: 8. The CDR3 contains 17 residues. The CDR3 DNA follows: TGCGCCAGCAGCTTGGGGACAGGGTCCCCTAGCTCCTACGAGCAGTACTTC. Encoded protein: CASSLGTGSPSSYEQYF.

The J gene is TRBJ2-4, the V gene TRBV7-3; 8 bases map to TRBD2. The length of the CDR3 is 15 residues. Trimming removed 5 bases from V and 6 bases from J; junction bases left unmatched: 9. In germline, CDR1 is SGHTA, CDR2 FQGTGA. As DNA, the CDR3 is TGTGCCAGCAGCCCGGGAGGGGGGGGCCGAAACATTCAGTACTTC. Protein sequence: CASSPGGGGRNIQYF.

A note on this clone: In the same sample, other DNA sequences code for this CDR3. This chain links TRBV6-6 with TRBJ2-2; 8 nucleotides match TRBD1. Trimming took 6 bases from V and 3 from J; bases not matched to a gene: 6. This CDR3 has 15 amino acids. CDR1 and CDR2 from the germline V gene are MNHNY and SVGAGI (reference sequence). The CDR3 DNA reads as TGTGCCAGCAGCCGGACAGGGTCTGACACCGGGGAGCTGTTTTTT. This sequence encodes CASSRTGSDTGELFF.

The chain recombines TRBV2 with TRBJ2-5; 10 bases line up with TRBD1. Per the germline V gene, CDR1 is SNHLY and CDR2 is FYNNEI. V lost 4 bases, J lost 6 bases, and 8 bases stayed unmatched. The CDR3 length is 15 residues. Here the CDR3 reads CASSGTGGWGQTQYF. The CDR3 bases are TGTGCCAGCAGTGGGACAGGGGGATGGGGACAGACCCAGTACTTC.